Below, 27 T cell receptor beta chains from the same sample are listed, as sequenced in a study of shared clonotypes between healthy human individuals. Sequencing used immunoSEQ multiplex PCR; TCRdb keeps in-frame clones, though not all of them. This sample has approximately 740,000 clones, with approximately 92% found just once. Positively selected for CCR7, the CD45RO-negative cells used as naive CD8 cells excluded terminally differentiated effector memory CD45RA+ cells. Source material: naive CD8+ T cells sorted from blood. These receptors came from a man aged 25-45 years in good health.

The rearrangement joins TRBV9 to TRBJ2-1; 10 bases align to TRBD2. CDR3 length equals 13 residues. Per the germline V gene, CDR1 is SGDLS and CDR2 is YYNGEE. The trim removed 3 bases at V and 9 bases at J, leaving 3 bases unmatched. The CDR3 nucleotides are TGTGCCAGCAGCGGGCTAGCGGGAGTTGAGCAGTTCTTC. Protein sequence: CASSGLAGVEQFF.

The V and J genes are TRBV4-2 and TRBJ2-1; TRBD2 aligns across 9 bases. Trimming removed 0 bases from V and 10 bases from J; junction bases left unmatched: 7. Per the germline V gene, CDR1 is LGHNA and CDR2 is YNFKEQ. CDR3 size: 15 residues. CDR3 sequence reads: CASSQEASGIIEQFF. CDR3 nucleotides: TGTGCCAGCAGCCAAGAGGCTAGCGGGATCATAGAGCAGTTCTTC.

The rearrangement links TRBV7-7 to TRBJ2-2; no firm D call. V shed 5 bases and J shed 6 bases, with 7 bases lying between them. Germline CDR1 reads SSHAT; CDR2 reads FNYEAQ (reference sequence). This CDR3 region has 12 residues. CDR3 in amino acids: CASSPRPGELFF. Written as DNA, the CDR3 is TGTGCCAGCAGCCCCAGACCCGGGGAGCTGTTTTTT.

The chain employs TRBV5-6 and TRBJ2-7; 7 bases align to TRBD1. CDR3 length equals 14 residues. Trimming cost V 4 bases and J 3 bases; bases outside gene matches: 7. Germline CDR1 reads SGHDT; CDR2 reads YYEEEE. The DNA for the CDR3 is TGTGCCAGCAGCCGGACAGGACTTGGCTACGAGCAGTACTTC. Translated: CASSRTGLGYEQYF.

The chain couples TRBV27 to TRBJ2-1; weak D call: TRBD1 (6 bases). Trimming cost V 6 bases and J 0 bases, with 12 bases left between them. CDR3 size: 15 residues. CDR1 and CDR2 (germline): MNHEY, SMNVEV (reference sequence). DNA of the CDR3: TGTGCCAGCAGCCCGGACAGAATCTCCTACAATGAGCAGTTCTTC. Translating it yields CASSPDRISYNEQFF.

The rearrangement joins TRBV6-1 to TRBJ1-5; D perhaps matches TRBD1 (5 bases). CDR1 is MNHNS and CDR2 is SASEGT in the germline V gene. The CDR3 extends over 17 amino acids. V was clipped by 1 base and J by 3 bases, with 16 bases between them. The CDR3 protein is CASSEVSGTVNNQPQHF. CDR3 sequence (DNA): TGTGCCAGCAGTGAAGTCTCCGGGACTGTTAACAATCAGCCCCAGCATTTT.

The chain couples TRBV2 to TRBJ2-1; the D is unclear. Per the germline V gene, CDR1 is SNHLY and CDR2 is FYNNEI. V was trimmed by 6 bases and J by 6 bases, leaving 12 bases between them. CDR3 length equals 13 residues. The CDR3 DNA reads as TGTGCCAGCAGACCCCCTCGTCCCAATGAGCAGTTCTTC. Protein: CASRPPRPNEQFF.

J is TRBJ2-1 and V is TRBV7-9; D may correspond to TRBD1 or TRBD2 (5 bases each). Germline V gene data show CDR1 as SEHNR and CDR2 as FQNEAQ (reference sequence). The CDR3 contains 13 residues. The V and J ends lost 5 bases and 6 bases respectively, with 11 bases between them. CDR3 protein: CASSPRGANEQFF. The CDR3 DNA reads as TGTGCCAGCAGCCCCAGAGGGGCCAATGAGCAGTTCTTC.

The genes are TRBV9 and TRBJ2-5; possibly TRBD2 for D (5 bases). There are 15 residues in the CDR3. The germline gives CDR1 SGDLS, CDR2 YYNGEE. Trimming pared 4 bases from V and 7 bases from J, leaving 20 bases between. In DNA form, the CDR3 reads TGTGCCAGCAGCTCTTCTAAGGCGGGTTACGGGACCCAGTACTTC. Protein product: CASSSSKAGYGTQYF.

The gene calls are TRBV7-8 and TRBJ2-1, with D perhaps given as TRBD1 or TRBD2 (5 bases each). Germline CDR1 reads SGHVS; CDR2 reads FQNEAQ. The CDR3 contains 18 residues. V lost 4 bases to trimming and J lost 0 bases, with 19 bases between them. The CDR3 here is CASSYKKGTTRSYNEQFF. Written as DNA, the CDR3 is TGTGCCAGCAGCTACAAAAAGGGGACGACCCGCTCCTACAATGAGCAGTTCTTC.

The genes are TRBV25-1 and TRBJ2-1, with 8 bases matching TRBD1. Germline V gene lookup returns CDR1 MGHDK and CDR2 SYGVNS. V lost 2 bases, J lost 7 bases, and 4 bases stayed unmatched. This CDR3 is built from 14 residues. The CDR3 sequence: CASSEQGAGNEQFF. CDR3 nucleotide sequence: TGTGCCAGCAGTGAACAGGGGGCGGGGAATGAGCAGTTCTTC. The full variable domain, rest sourced from reference TRBV25-1 and TRBJ2-1, is EADIYQTPRYLVIGTGKKITLECSQTMGHDKMYWYQQDPGMELHLIHYSYGVNSTEKGDLSSESTVSRIRTEHFPLTLESARPSHTSQYLCASSEQGAGNEQFFGPGTRLTVL.

The chain has TRBV25-1 and TRBJ1-2, with D maybe TRBD1 (5 bases). The CDR3 has 12 residues. The V end was cut by 4 bases, the J end by 4 bases, with 7 bases between. Germline values: CDR1 MGHDK, CDR2 SYGVNS. The CDR3 sequence: CASSGQSYGYTF. The CDR3 DNA reads as TGTGCCAGCAGTGGACAGAGCTATGGCTACACCTTC.

This chain joins TRBV30 and TRBJ2-1, with D perhaps TRBD2 (6 bases). The germline V and J ends were trimmed by 0 bases and 5 bases, with 14 bases remaining between them. Germline loops: CDR1 GTSNPN, CDR2 SVGIG (reference sequence). The CDR3 length is 15 residues. CDR3 in amino acids: CAWSVGIGRDNEQFF. In DNA, the CDR3 is TGTGCCTGGAGTGTTGGAATCGGGAGAGACAATGAGCAGTTCTTC.

The genes are TRBV28 and TRBJ1-5; tentatively, D is TRBD1 (5 bases). Germline CDR1 and CDR2: MDHEN and SYDVKM. Deletions cut 7 bases from V and 1 base from J, with 8 bases between. This CDR3 has 13 residues. This CDR3 is CASTGMSNQPQHF. CDR3 in DNA: TGTGCCAGCACAGGGATGAGCAATCAGCCCCAGCATTTT.

This rearrangement joins TRBV7-6 to TRBJ2-7, with D perhaps TRBD1 (5 bases). Germline CDR1 reads SGHVS; CDR2 reads FNYEAQ. The CDR3 is made up of 16 amino acids. V lost 1 base to trimming and J lost 6 bases, with 19 bases between them. The CDR3 nucleotides are TGTGCCAGCAGCTTAGGAGCAGGGCCGAGTTTCGCCGAGCAGTACTTC. It is translated as CASSLGAGPSFAEQYF.

The V and J genes are TRBV28 and TRBJ2-5; 13 nucleotides line up with TRBD2. Losses at the gene ends were 5 bases for V and 2 bases for J; bases not matched to a gene: 8. This CDR3 region has 17 residues. Germline V lookup: CDR1 MDHEN, CDR2 SYDVKM. CDR3: CASSLTSGRFGQETQYF. The DNA for the CDR3 is TGTGCCAGCAGTCTGACTAGCGGGAGGTTTGGGCAAGAGACCCAGTACTTC.

The chain joins TRBV5-1 to TRBJ1-2; D remains unclear. CDR3 size: 15 residues. V lost 3 bases and J lost 5, with 17 bases in between. Germline-derived CDR1 and CDR2 are SGHRS and YFSETQ. The CDR3 coding sequence is TGCGCCAGCAGCTCGACGGAGGGCGGGGTATATGGCTACACCTTC. The encoded protein is CASSSTEGGVYGYTF.

The chain employs TRBV19 and TRBJ2-7; possible D gene TRBD2, 6 bases. Trimming pared 4 bases from V and 2 bases from J, leaving 12 bases between. The CDR3 contains 14 residues. The V gene's germline CDR1 is LNHDA and CDR2 SQIVND (reference sequence). This CDR3 reads CASSTGGNPYEQYF. CDR3 in DNA: TGTGCCAGTAGTACCGGGGGTAACCCCTACGAGCAGTACTTC.

This CDR3 reads CASSLAAIITEDTQYF. The CDR3 bases are TGTGCCAGCAGCTTAGCAGCTATTATCACAGAGGATACGCAGTATTTT. The chain combines TRBV7-2 with TRBJ2-3; no reliable D call. The CDR3 length is 16 residues. V was trimmed by 0 bases and J by 6 bases, leaving 16 bases between them. The V gene's germline CDR1 is SGHTA and CDR2 FQGNSA.

This chain connects TRBV29-1 to TRBJ2-5, with D maybe TRBD2 (5 bases). The CDR3 sequence is 13 residues long. CDR1 is SQVTM, CDR2 ANQGSEA, per germline. V lost 5 bases and J lost 4, with 14 bases in between. CDR3 loop: CSVLGSAGETQYF. The CDR3 nucleotides are TGCAGCGTTCTAGGCAGTGCGGGAGAGACCCAGTACTTC.

This sequence joins TRBV18 and TRBJ2-5, with TRBD2 identical over 10 bases. Germline V gene lookup returns CDR1 KGHSH and CDR2 LQKENI. J was trimmed by 5 bases and V by 6 bases; bases with no gene match: 9. The CDR3 has 15 residues. The CDR3 coding sequence is TGTGCCAGCTCTCCTTCTAGCGGGAGACCGGAGACCCAGTACTTC. This encodes CASSPSSGRPETQYF.

The CDR3 region has the DNA TGTGCCAGCAGTTCGCCTGGGACTACCCGGGGGGATACGCAGTATTTT. As protein: CASSSPGTTRGDTQYF. The V and J genes are TRBV6-5 and TRBJ2-3; 7 bases agree with TRBD2. Germline V gene lookup returns CDR1 MNHEY and CDR2 SVGAGI. The V segment lost 4 bases and the J segment 6 bases; nucleotides outside the gene matches: 13. There are 16 residues in the CDR3.

CDR3 residues: CASSGALNTEAFF. The CDR3 region has the DNA TGTGCCAGCAGTGGGGCCTTGAACACTGAAGCTTTCTTT. The rearrangement joins TRBV6-1 to TRBJ1-1; D remains ambiguous. V lost 4 bases to trimming and J lost 0 bases, with 6 bases between them. The CDR3 loop spans 13 amino acids. CDR1 and CDR2 from the germline V gene are MNHNS and SASEGT.

The rearrangement uses TRBV9 and TRBJ2-5, with 7 bases identical to TRBD1. Losses at the gene ends were 3 bases for V and 5 bases for J; bases not matched to a gene: 7. Per germline, CDR1 SGDLS and CDR2 YYNGEE. The CDR3 has 14 residues. The chain's CDR3 is CASSATGETETQYF. The CDR3 DNA sequence: TGTGCCAGCAGCGCCACAGGGGAGACGGAGACCCAGTACTTC.

The V and J genes are TRBV29-1 and TRBJ2-1, with a tentative D call TRBD1 (5 bases). V lost 5 bases, J lost 8 bases, and 19 bases lay in between. CDR1 is SQVTM and CDR2 is ANQGSEA in the germline V gene. The CDR3 runs 14 residues. Written as DNA, the CDR3 is TGCAGCGTTCGCGCCCTTATGCAGGGCGATGAGCAGTTCTTC. It specifies CSVRALMQGDEQFF.

The rearrangement uses TRBV27 and TRBJ1-5, with unresolved D. The germline V gene has CDR1 MNHEY and CDR2 SMNVEV (reference sequence). The V end was cut by 5 bases, the J end by 3 bases, with 8 bases between. CDR3 length: 13 residues. The CDR3 reads CASSTAINQPQHF. CDR3 sequence (DNA): TGTGCCAGCAGTACAGCGATCAATCAGCCCCAGCATTTT.

A single count supports this clone. V gene TRBV29-1 combines with J gene TRBJ2-1, with a tentative D call TRBD2 (6 bases). The CDR3 consists of 11 residues. V dropped 4 bases and J dropped 10 bases, with 11 bases sitting between them. In germline, CDR1 is SQVTM, CDR2 ANQGSEA. The CDR3 DNA reads as TGCAGCGTTGTAGCGGTTTGGGAGCAGTTCTTC. This translates into CSVVAVWEQFF.